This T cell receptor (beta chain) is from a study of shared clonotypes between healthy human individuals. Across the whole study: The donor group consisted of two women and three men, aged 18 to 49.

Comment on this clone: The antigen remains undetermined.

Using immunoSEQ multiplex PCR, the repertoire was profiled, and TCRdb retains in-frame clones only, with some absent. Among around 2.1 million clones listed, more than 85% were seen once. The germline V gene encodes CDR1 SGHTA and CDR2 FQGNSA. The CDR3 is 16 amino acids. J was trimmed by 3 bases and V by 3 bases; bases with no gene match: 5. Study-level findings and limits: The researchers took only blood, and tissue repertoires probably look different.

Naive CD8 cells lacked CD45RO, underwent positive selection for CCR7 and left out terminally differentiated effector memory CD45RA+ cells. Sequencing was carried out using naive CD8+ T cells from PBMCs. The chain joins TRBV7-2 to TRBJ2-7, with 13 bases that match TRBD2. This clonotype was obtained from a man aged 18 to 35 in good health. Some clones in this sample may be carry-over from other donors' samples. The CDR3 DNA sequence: TGTGCCAGCAGCTTTAGGGGGACTAGCGGGATCTACGAGCAGTACTTC. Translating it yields CASSFRGTSGIYEQYF.